This TCR beta chain was captured in a study of blood T cell repertoires in COVID-19. At the level of the study: Some COVID-19 samples were acute and others convalescent; all came from the United States, Italy and Spain. The cDNA or gDNA used as material had been derived from T cells, B-cell-depleted T cells, or PBMCs.

Original handling: How many nucleated cells were present was estimated from reference gene primer amplification. TCRdb keeps only in-frame clones here, not all; method: immunoSEQ multiplex PCR. V and J calls and clone size are those listed in that table; D and trimming were worked out from the DNA. Here the sample spans just under 30,000 clones, roughly nine tenths being singletons. The germline gives CDR1 SGDLS, CDR2 YYNGEE. The junction had 6 bases not matched to a gene; V was cut back by 3 bases and J by 1 base. CDR3 length: 17 residues. This TCR came from a human donor with active COVID-19. The donor label of this sample is uncertain. Sequenced: peripheral blood. V gene TRBV9 combines with J gene TRBJ2-5, with TRBD2 matching over 13 bases. DNA for the CDR3: TGTGCCAGCAGCGGGGGACTAGCGGGGCCGCGCCAAGAGACCCAGTACTTC. Residues: CASSGGLAGPRQETQYF.